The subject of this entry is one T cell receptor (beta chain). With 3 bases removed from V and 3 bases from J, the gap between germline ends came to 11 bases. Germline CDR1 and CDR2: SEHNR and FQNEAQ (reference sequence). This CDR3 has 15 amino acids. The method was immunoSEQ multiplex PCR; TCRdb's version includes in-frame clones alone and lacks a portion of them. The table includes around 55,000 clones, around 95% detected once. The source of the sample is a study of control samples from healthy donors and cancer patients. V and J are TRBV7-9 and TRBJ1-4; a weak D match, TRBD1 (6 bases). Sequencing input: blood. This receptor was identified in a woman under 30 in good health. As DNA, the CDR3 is TGTGCCAGCAGCTTCGGGGGGGCAGCTAATGAAAAACTGTTTTTT. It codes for CASSFGGAANEKLFF.